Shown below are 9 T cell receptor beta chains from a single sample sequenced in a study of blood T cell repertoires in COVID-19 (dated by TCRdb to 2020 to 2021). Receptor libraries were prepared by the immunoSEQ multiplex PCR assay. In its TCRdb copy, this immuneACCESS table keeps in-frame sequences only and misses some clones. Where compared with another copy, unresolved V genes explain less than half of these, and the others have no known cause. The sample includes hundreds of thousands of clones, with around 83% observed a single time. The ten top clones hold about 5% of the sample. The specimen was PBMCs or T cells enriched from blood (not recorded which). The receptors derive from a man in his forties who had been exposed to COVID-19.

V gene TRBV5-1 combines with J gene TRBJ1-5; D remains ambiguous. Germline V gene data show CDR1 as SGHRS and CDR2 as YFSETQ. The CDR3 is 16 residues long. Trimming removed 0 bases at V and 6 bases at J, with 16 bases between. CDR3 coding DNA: TGCGCCAGCAGCTTGGGGGCAGGTGCCGGGGTTCAGCCCCAGCATTTT. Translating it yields CASSLGAGAGVQPQHF.

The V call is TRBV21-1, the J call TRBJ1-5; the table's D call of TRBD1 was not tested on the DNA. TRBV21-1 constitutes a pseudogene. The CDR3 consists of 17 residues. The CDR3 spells CASSTGAPGTVNQPQHF. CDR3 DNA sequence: TGTGCCAGCAGCACCGGAGCCCCCGGGACAGTTAATCAGCCCCAGCATTTT.

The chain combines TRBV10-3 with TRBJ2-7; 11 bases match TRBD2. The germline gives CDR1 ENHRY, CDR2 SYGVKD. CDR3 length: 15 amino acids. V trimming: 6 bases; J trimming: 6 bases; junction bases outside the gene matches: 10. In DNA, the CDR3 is TGTGCCATCAGCGGGATAGCGGGAGGGCCGGGCGAGCAGTACTTC. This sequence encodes CAISGIAGGPGEQYF.

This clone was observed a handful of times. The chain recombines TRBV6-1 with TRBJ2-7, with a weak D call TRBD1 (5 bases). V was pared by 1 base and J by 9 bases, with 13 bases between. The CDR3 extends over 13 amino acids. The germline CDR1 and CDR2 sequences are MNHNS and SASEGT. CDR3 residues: CASSEDRFLGQYF. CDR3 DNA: TGTGCCAGCAGTGAAGACAGGTTTCTAGGGCAGTACTTC.

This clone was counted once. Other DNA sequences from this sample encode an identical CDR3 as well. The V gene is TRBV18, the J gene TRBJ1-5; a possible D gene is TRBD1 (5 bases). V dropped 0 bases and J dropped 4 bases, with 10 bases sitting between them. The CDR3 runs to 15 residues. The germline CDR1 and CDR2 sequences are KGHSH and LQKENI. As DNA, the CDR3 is TGTGCCAGCTCACCACCCGGGGGGGGTAATCAGCCCCAGCATTTT. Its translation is CASSPPGGGNQPQHF.

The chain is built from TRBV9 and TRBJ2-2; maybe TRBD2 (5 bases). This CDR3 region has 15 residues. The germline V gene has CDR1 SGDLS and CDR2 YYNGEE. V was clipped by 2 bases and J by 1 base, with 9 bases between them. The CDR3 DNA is TGTGCCAGCAGCGTCTCCGGACTGAACACCGGGGAGCTGTTTTTT. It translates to CASSVSGLNTGELFF.

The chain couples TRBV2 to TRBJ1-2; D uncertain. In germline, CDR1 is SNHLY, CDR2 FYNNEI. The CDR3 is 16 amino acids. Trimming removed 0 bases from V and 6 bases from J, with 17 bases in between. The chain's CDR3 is CASSEARAELTNGYTF. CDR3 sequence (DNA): TGTGCCAGCAGTGAAGCGAGAGCAGAGCTGACTAATGGCTACACCTTC.

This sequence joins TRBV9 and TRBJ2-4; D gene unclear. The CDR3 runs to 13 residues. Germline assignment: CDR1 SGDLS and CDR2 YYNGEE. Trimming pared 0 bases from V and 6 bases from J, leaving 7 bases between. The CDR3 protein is CASSVDTLNIQYF. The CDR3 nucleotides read TGTGCCAGCAGCGTAGACACCTTAAACATTCAGTACTTC.

CDR3 DNA: TGCGCCAGCAGTCAGGGACTAGGAAGCTCCTACGAGCAGTACTTC. It encodes CASSQGLGSSYEQYF. V usage is TRBV5-1 and J usage is TRBJ2-7, with 8 bases that match TRBD2. Looked up from germline, CDR1 is SGHRS and CDR2 is YFSETQ. V gave up 5 bases and J gave up 0 bases; unmatched junction bases: 7. CDR3 length: 15 residues.